The clone carrying this T cell receptor beta chain was detected a few times. Its antigen is currently unknown. Sequence at one end of the junction differs from germline and may be a read error. There were at least 5 micrograms of total RNA extracted from every sample. These data originate in a study of blood T cells in healthy people across ages. General study points: Researchers report that TCR beta diversity correlated strongly with naive T cell percentage. Versus aged donors, long-lived donors had higher diversity and more naive CD4+ cells.

This CDR3 spans 15 amino acids. Germline V gene lookup returns CDR1 MGHRA and CDR2 YSYEKL. Together with a sample-barcoded 5' primer, a J-beta primer mix was included in a second PCR lasting about 7 to 11 cycles. TCRdb recomputed calls from the 5' RACE reads with MiXCR, one row per CDR3 protein. This table holds some 1.8 million distinct CDR3 sequences, 39% found once. This chain links TRBV4-1 with TRBJ1-2; D gene unclear. Material for sequencing was blood. The sequence came from a human donor in good health. Here the CDR3 reads CASSPTLSSQYDYTF. The DNA of the CDR3 is TGCGCCAGCAGCCCCACGCTCAGTTCCCAATATGACTACACCTTC.